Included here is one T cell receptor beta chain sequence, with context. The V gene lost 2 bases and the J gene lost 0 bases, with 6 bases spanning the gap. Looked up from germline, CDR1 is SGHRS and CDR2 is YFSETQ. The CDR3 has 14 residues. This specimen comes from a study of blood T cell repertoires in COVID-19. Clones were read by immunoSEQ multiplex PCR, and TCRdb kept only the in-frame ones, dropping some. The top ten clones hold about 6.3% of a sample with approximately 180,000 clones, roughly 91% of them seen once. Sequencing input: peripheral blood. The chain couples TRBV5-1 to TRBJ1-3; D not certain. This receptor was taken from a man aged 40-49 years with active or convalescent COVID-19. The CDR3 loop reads CASSLVSSGNTIYF. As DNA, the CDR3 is TGCGCCAGCAGCTTAGTCAGCTCTGGAAACACCATATATTTT.